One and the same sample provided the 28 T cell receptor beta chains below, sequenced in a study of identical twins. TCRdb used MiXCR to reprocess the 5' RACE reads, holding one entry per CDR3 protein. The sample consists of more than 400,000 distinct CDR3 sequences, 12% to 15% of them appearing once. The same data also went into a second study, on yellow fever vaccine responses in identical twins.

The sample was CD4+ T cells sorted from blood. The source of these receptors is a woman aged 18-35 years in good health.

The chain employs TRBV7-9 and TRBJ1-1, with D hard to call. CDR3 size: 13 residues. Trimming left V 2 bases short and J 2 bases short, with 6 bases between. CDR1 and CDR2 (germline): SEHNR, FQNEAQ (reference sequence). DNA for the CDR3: TGTGCCAGCAGCTTACAGTCAAACACTGAAGCTTTCTTT. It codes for CASSLQSNTEAFF.

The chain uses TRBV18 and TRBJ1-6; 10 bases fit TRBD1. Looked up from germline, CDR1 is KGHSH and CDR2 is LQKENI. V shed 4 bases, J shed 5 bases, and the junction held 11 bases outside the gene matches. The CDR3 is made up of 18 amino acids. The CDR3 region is CASSLYAGTGVNNSPLHF. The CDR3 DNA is TGTGCCAGCTCACTCTACGCCGGGACAGGGGTAAATAATTCACCCCTCCACTTT.

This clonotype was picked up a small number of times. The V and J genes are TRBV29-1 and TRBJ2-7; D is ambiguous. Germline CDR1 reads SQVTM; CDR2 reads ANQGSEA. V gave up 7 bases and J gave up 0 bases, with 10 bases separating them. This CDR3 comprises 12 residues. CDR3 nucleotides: TGCAGCGGCGGACCCTTCTCCTACGAGCAGTACTTC. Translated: CSGGPFSYEQYF.

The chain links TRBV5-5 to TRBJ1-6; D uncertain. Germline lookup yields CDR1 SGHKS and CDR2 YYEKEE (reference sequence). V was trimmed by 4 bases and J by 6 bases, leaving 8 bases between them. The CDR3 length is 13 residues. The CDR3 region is CASSNGPNSPLHF. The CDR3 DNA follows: TGTGCCAGCAGCAATGGGCCTAATTCACCCCTCCACTTT.

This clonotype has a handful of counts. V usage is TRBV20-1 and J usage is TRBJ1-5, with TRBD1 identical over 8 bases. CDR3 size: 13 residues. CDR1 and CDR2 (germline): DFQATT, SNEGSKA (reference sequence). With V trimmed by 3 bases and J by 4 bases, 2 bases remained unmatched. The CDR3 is CSASRDRNQPQHF. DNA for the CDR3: TGCAGTGCTAGCCGGGACAGGAATCAGCCCCAGCATTTT.

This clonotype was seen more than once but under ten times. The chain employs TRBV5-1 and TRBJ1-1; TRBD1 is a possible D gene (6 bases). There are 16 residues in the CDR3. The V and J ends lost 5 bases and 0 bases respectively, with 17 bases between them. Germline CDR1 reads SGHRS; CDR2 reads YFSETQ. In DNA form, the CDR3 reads TGCGCCAGCAGGCCCCAGGGGCACCTTATGAACACTGAAGCTTTCTTT. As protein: CASRPQGHLMNTEAFF.

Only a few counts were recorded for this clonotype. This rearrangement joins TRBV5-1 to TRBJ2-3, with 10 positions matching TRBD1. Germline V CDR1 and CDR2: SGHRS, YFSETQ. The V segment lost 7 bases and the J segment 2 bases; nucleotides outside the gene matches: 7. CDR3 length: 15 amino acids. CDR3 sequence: CASRSGTGATDTQYF. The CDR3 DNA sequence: TGCGCCAGCCGATCCGGGACAGGGGCCACAGATACGCAGTATTTT.

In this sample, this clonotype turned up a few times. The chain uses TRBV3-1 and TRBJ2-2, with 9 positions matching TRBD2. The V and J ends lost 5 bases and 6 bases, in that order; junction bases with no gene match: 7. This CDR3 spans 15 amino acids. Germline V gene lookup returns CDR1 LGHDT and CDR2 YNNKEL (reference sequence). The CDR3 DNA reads TGTGCCAGCAGCGTACTGGCGGGGGGGCCCGGGGAGCTGTTTTTT. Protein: CASSVLAGGPGELFF.

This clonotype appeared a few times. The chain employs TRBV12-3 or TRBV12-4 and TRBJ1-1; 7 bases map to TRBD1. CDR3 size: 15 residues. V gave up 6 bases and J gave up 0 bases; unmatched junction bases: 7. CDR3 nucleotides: TGTGCCAGCAGCGATACAGGGGTCGTGAACACTGAAGCTTTCTTT. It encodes CASSDTGVVNTEAFF.

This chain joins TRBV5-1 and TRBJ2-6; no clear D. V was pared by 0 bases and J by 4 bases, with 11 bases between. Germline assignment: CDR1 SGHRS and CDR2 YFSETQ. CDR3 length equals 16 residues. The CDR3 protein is CASSLVNEAGANVLTF. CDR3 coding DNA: TGCGCCAGCAGCTTGGTTAACGAGGCCGGGGCCAACGTCCTGACTTTC.

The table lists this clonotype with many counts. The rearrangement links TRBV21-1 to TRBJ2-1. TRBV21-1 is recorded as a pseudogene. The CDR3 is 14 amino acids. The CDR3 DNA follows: TGTGCCAGCAGCAAAGTTCGGCCATACAATGAGCAGTTCTTC. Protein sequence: CASSKVRPYNEQFF.

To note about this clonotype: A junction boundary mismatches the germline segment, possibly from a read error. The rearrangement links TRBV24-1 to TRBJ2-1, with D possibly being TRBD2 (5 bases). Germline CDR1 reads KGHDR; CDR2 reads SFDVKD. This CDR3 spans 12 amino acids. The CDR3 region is CTTSEMAGEQFF. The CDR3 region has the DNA TGTACCACCAGTGAGATGGCGGGTGAGCAGTTCTTC.

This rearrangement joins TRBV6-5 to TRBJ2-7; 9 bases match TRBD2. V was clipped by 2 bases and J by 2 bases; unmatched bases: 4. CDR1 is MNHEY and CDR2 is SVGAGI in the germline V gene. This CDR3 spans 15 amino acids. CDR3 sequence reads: CASSYGGRGAYEQYF. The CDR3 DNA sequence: TGTGCCAGCAGTTACGGCGGGAGGGGAGCCTACGAGCAGTACTTC.

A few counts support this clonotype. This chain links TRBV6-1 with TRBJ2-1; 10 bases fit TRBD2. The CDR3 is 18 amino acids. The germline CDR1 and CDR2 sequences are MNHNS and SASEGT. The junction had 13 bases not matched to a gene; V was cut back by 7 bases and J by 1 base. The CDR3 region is CASKDGAGGLRSYNEQFF. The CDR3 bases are TGTGCCAGCAAAGACGGAGCGGGAGGGCTTCGGTCCTACAATGAGCAGTTCTTC.

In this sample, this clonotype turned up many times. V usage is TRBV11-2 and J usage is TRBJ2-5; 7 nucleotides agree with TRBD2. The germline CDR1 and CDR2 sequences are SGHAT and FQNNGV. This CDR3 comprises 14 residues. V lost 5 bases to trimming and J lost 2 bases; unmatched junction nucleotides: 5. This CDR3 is CASSRGGTQETQYF. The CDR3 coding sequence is TGTGCCAGCAGCCGCGGGGGTACGCAAGAGACCCAGTACTTC. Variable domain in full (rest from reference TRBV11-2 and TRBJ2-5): EAGVAQSPRYKIIEKRQSVAFWCNPISGHATLYWYQQILGQGPKLLIQFQNNGVVDDSQLPKDRFSAERLKGVDSTLKIQPAKLEDSAVYLCASSRGGTQETQYFGPGTRLLVL.

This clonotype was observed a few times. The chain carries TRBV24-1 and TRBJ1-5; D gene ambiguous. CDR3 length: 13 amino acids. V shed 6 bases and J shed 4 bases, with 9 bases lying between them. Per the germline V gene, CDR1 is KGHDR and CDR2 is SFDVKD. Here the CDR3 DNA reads TGTGCCACCAGTCTGACGGAGAATCAGCCCCAGCATTTT. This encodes CATSLTENQPQHF.

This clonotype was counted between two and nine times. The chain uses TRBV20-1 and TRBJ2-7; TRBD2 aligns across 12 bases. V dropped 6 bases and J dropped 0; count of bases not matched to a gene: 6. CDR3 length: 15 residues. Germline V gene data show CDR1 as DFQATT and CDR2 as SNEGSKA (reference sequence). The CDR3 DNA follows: TGCAGTGCCACAACTAGCGGGGGGAGCTCCTACGAGCAGTACGTC. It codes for CSATTSGGSSYEQYV.

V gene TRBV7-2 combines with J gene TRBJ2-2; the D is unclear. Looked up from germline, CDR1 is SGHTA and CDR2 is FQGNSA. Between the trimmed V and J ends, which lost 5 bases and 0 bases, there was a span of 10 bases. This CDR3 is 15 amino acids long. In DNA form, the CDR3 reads TGTGCCAGCAGCGGAACAGCTCCGAACACCGGGGAGCTGTTTTTT. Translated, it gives CASSGTAPNTGELFF.

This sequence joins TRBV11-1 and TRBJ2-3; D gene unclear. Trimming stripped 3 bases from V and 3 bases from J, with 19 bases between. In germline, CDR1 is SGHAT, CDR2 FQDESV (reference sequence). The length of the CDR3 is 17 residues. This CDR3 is CASSLNPLAARTDTQYF. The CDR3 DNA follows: TGTGCCAGCAGCTTGAATCCATTAGCCGCCAGAACAGATACGCAGTATTTT.

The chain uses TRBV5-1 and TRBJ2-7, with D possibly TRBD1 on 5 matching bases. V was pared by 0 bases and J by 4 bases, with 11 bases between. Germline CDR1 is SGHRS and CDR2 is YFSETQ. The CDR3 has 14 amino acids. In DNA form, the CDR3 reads TGCGCCAGCAGCTTGGCCGGTAGGGGATACGAGCAGTACGTC. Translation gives CASSLAGRGYEQYV.

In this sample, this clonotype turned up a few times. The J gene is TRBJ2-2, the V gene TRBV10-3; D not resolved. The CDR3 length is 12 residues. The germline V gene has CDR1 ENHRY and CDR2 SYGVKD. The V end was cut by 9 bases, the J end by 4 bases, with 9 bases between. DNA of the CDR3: TGTGCCATATCTGGAGCCACCGGGGAGCTGTTTTTT. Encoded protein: CAISGATGELFF.

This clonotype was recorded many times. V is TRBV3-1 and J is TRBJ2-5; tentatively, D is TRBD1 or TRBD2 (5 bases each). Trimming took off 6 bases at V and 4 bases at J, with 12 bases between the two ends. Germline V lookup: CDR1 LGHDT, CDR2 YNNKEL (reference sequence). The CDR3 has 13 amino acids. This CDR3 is CASSQGPGETQYF. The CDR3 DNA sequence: TGTGCCAGCAGTCAGGGACCGGGAGAGACCCAGTACTTC.

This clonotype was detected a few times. The CDR3 nucleotides are TGTGCCAGCACGAACTTCGAGCGGGGGGAGCAAGAGACCCAGTACTTC. Translated, it gives CASTNFERGEQETQYF. The V gene is TRBV3-1, the J gene TRBJ2-5, with TRBD2 identical over 9 bases. The germline V gene encodes CDR1 LGHDT and CDR2 YNNKEL (reference sequence). This CDR3 spans 16 amino acids. V dropped 7 bases and J dropped 2; count of bases not matched to a gene: 11.

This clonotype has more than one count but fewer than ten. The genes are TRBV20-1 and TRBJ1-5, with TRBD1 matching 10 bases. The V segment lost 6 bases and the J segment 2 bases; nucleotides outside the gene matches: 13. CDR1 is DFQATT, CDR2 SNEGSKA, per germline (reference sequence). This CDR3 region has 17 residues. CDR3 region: CSASRDRGSPGNQPQHF. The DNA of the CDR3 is TGCAGTGCCAGCCGGGACAGGGGATCTCCGGGCAATCAGCCCCAGCATTTT.

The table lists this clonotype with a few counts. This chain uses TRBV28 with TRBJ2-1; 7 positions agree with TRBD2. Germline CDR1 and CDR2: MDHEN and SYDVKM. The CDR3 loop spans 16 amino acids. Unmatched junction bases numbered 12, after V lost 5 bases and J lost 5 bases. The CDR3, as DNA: TGTGCCAGCAGTCCCCCTTGGCGGGAGTTGAACAATGAGCAGTTCTTC. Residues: CASSPPWRELNNEQFF.

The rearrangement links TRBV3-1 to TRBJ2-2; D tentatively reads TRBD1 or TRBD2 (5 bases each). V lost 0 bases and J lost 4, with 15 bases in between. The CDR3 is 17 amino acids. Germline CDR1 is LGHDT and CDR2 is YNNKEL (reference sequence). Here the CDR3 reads CASSQDGGGPITGELFF. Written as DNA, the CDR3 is TGTGCCAGCAGCCAAGACGGTGGGGGACCGATCACCGGGGAGCTGTTTTTT.

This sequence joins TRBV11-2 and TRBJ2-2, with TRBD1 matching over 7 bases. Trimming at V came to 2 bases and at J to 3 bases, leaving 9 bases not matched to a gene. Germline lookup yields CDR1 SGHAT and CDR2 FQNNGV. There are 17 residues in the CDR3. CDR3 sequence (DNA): TGTGCCAGCAGCTTACGTGGGCCCGGGACAGACACCGGGGAGCTGTTTTTT. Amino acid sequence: CASSLRGPGTDTGELFF.

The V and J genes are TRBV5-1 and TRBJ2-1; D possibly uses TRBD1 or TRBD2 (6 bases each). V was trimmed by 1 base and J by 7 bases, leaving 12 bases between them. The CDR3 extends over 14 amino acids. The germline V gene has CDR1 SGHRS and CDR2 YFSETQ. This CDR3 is CASSLRGPANEQFF. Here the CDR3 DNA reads TGCGCCAGCAGCTTGCGGGGGCCAGCGAATGAGCAGTTCTTC.